The 14 T cell receptor beta chains presented below share a single source sample, sequenced in a study of blood T cell repertoires in COVID-19. Assay: immunoSEQ multiplex PCR; the TCRdb copy retains only in-frame clones and omits some. The table includes approximately 50,000 clones, 85% to 90% detected once. The sequenced sample consisted of peripheral blood. The receptor set was obtained from a man aged 55 to 70 with acute or convalescent COVID-19.

This clone was seen only once. V gene TRBV10-1 combines with J gene TRBJ2-2; D may be TRBD2 (6 bases). Germline lookup yields CDR1 WNHNN and CDR2 SYGVQD (reference sequence). Trimming removed 7 bases from V and 0 bases from J, with 12 bases in between. This CDR3 region has 15 residues. The CDR3 DNA is TGCGCCAGCATGTCGCGCGGGGCGAACACCGGGGAGCTGTTTTTT. Translating it yields CASMSRGANTGELFF.

Here the CDR3 reads CASSITGQGIFPGELFF. CDR3 sequence (DNA): TGTGCCAGTAGTATTACGGGACAGGGTATTTTCCCCGGGGAGCTGTTTTTT. V usage is TRBV19 and J usage is TRBJ2-2; 9 nucleotides line up with TRBD1. Germline values: CDR1 LNHDA, CDR2 SQIVND (reference sequence). V was pared by 3 bases and J by 6 bases, with 11 bases of the junction left unmatched. This CDR3 contains 17 residues.

This chain joins TRBV19 and TRBJ1-1; 8 bases fit TRBD1. Losses at the gene ends were 6 bases for V and 4 bases for J; bases not matched to a gene: 4. Germline lookup yields CDR1 LNHDA and CDR2 SQIVND (reference sequence). This CDR3 is built from 13 residues. The CDR3 DNA reads TGTGCCAGTAGACAGGGGGGAACCACTGAAGCTTTCTTT. Amino acid sequence: CASRQGGTTEAFF.

This clone is a singleton in its sample. V gene TRBV9 combines with J gene TRBJ1-4, with 7 bases identical to TRBD1. This CDR3 is 15 amino acids long. V was clipped by 2 bases and J by 4 bases; unmatched bases: 5. Germline CDR1 and CDR2: SGDLS and YYNGEE. The CDR3 here is CASSVRQGLNEKLFF. Here the CDR3 DNA reads TGTGCCAGCAGCGTGCGACAGGGTCTTAATGAAAAACTGTTTTTT.

The CDR3 reads CASSDASGYGYTF. The CDR3 coding sequence is TGTGCCAGCAGTGATGCGTCGGGCTATGGCTACACCTTC. J is TRBJ1-2 and V is TRBV2; D gene unclear. V was pared by 3 bases and J by 4 bases, with 9 bases between. Germline lookup yields CDR1 SNHLY and CDR2 FYNNEI. This CDR3 comprises 13 residues.

The V gene is TRBV7-3, the J gene TRBJ2-7, with 11 bases matching TRBD2. The CDR3 sequence is 18 residues long. The V segment lost 2 bases and the J segment 3 bases; nucleotides outside the gene matches: 12. Germline CDR1 is SGHTA and CDR2 is FQGTGA. The CDR3 reads CASSLGSLAGEKGYEQYF. Written as DNA, the CDR3 is TGTGCCAGCAGCTTAGGTTCACTAGCGGGAGAAAAAGGCTACGAGCAGTACTTC.

The CDR3 DNA is TGTGCCAGCAGTACGGGATCCAAAAACATTCAGTACTTC. Translation gives CASSTGSKNIQYF. The chain has TRBV12-3 or TRBV12-4 and TRBJ2-4, with D perhaps TRBD2 (5 bases). There are 13 residues in the CDR3. Deletions cut 5 bases from V and 2 bases from J, with 7 bases between.

The genes are TRBV30 and TRBJ1-4; unclear D gene. V was cut by 0 bases and J by 4 bases, with 9 bases left in between. CDR1 and CDR2 from the germline V gene are GTSNPN and SVGIG (reference sequence). The CDR3 runs to 14 residues. The CDR3 loop is CAWSVIGRNEKLFF. DNA of the CDR3: TGTGCCTGGAGTGTAATTGGCCGTAATGAAAAACTGTTTTTT.

The gene calls are TRBV27 and TRBJ2-3, with TRBD2 as a possible D gene (6 bases). The CDR3 is 14 amino acids. V lost 5 bases and J lost 6, with 15 bases in between. Germline V gives CDR1 MNHEY, CDR2 SMNVEV (reference sequence). The CDR3 loop reads CASSGRDSYDTQYF. As DNA, the CDR3 is TGTGCCAGCAGTGGGCGGGACTCCTACGATACGCAGTATTTT.

This clone occurred a few times. V and J are TRBV2 and TRBJ2-1, with 10 bases identical to TRBD2. The CDR3 sequence is 14 residues long. The J segment lost 10 bases and the V segment lost 7 bases, leaving 10 bases of the junction unmatched. The germline V gene encodes CDR1 SNHLY and CDR2 FYNNEI. As DNA, the CDR3 is TGTGCCAGCATATTGGGACTAGCGCAGGGGGAGCAGTTCTTC. Translating it yields CASILGLAQGEQFF.

This rearrangement joins TRBV7-8 to TRBJ2-7; 11 positions agree with TRBD1. This CDR3 has 15 amino acids. Germline assignment: CDR1 SGHVS and CDR2 FQNEAQ. Germline trimming cut 3 bases from V and 1 base from J; bases unmatched to any gene: 2. CDR3 nucleotides: TGTGCCAGCAGCTTTCGGGACAGGGGGTCCTACGAGCAGTACTTC. Its translation: CASSFRDRGSYEQYF. The variable domain in full, completed from reference TRBV7-8 and TRBJ2-7, reads GAGVSQSPRYKVAKRGQDVALRCDPISGHVSLFWYQQALGQGPEFLTYFQNEAQLDKSGLPSDRFFAERPEGSVSTLKIQRTQQEDSAVYLCASSFRDRGSYEQYFGPGTRLTVT.

V usage is TRBV10-1 and J usage is TRBJ2-7, with 9 bases lining up with TRBD2. The CDR3 is made up of 16 amino acids. J was trimmed by 5 bases and V by 3 bases; bases with no gene match: 11. Germline CDR1 and CDR2: WNHNN and SYGVQD (reference sequence). The CDR3 here is CASSDVGGLAVHEQYF. CDR3 DNA: TGCGCCAGCAGTGATGTGGGGGGACTAGCAGTCCACGAGCAGTACTTC.

V is TRBV19 and J is TRBJ2-1, with 8 nucleotides matching TRBD2. Germline assignment: CDR1 LNHDA and CDR2 SQIVND (reference sequence). The V segment lost 11 bases and the J segment 0 bases; nucleotides outside the gene matches: 15. This CDR3 is built from 17 residues. CDR3 residues: CARGRLATESSYNEQFF. CDR3 DNA: TGTGCCCGAGGGAGACTAGCGACGGAAAGCTCCTACAATGAGCAGTTCTTC. The whole variable domain, remainder taken from reference TRBV19 and TRBJ2-1, is DGGITQSPKYLFRKEGQNVTLSCEQNLNHDAMYWYRQDPGQGLRLIYYSQIVNDFQKGDIAEGYSVSREKKESFPLTVTSAQKNPTAFYLCARGRLATESSYNEQFFGPGTRLTVL.

V gene TRBV4-2 combines with J gene TRBJ2-1; no reliable D call. The germline V gene encodes CDR1 LGHNA and CDR2 YNFKEQ. CDR3 size: 15 residues. V lost 0 bases to trimming and J lost 3 bases, with 9 bases between them. CDR3 bases: TGTGCCAGCAGCCAAGAGCTAGGCATCTACAATGAGCAGTTCTTC. It yields the protein CASSQELGIYNEQFF.